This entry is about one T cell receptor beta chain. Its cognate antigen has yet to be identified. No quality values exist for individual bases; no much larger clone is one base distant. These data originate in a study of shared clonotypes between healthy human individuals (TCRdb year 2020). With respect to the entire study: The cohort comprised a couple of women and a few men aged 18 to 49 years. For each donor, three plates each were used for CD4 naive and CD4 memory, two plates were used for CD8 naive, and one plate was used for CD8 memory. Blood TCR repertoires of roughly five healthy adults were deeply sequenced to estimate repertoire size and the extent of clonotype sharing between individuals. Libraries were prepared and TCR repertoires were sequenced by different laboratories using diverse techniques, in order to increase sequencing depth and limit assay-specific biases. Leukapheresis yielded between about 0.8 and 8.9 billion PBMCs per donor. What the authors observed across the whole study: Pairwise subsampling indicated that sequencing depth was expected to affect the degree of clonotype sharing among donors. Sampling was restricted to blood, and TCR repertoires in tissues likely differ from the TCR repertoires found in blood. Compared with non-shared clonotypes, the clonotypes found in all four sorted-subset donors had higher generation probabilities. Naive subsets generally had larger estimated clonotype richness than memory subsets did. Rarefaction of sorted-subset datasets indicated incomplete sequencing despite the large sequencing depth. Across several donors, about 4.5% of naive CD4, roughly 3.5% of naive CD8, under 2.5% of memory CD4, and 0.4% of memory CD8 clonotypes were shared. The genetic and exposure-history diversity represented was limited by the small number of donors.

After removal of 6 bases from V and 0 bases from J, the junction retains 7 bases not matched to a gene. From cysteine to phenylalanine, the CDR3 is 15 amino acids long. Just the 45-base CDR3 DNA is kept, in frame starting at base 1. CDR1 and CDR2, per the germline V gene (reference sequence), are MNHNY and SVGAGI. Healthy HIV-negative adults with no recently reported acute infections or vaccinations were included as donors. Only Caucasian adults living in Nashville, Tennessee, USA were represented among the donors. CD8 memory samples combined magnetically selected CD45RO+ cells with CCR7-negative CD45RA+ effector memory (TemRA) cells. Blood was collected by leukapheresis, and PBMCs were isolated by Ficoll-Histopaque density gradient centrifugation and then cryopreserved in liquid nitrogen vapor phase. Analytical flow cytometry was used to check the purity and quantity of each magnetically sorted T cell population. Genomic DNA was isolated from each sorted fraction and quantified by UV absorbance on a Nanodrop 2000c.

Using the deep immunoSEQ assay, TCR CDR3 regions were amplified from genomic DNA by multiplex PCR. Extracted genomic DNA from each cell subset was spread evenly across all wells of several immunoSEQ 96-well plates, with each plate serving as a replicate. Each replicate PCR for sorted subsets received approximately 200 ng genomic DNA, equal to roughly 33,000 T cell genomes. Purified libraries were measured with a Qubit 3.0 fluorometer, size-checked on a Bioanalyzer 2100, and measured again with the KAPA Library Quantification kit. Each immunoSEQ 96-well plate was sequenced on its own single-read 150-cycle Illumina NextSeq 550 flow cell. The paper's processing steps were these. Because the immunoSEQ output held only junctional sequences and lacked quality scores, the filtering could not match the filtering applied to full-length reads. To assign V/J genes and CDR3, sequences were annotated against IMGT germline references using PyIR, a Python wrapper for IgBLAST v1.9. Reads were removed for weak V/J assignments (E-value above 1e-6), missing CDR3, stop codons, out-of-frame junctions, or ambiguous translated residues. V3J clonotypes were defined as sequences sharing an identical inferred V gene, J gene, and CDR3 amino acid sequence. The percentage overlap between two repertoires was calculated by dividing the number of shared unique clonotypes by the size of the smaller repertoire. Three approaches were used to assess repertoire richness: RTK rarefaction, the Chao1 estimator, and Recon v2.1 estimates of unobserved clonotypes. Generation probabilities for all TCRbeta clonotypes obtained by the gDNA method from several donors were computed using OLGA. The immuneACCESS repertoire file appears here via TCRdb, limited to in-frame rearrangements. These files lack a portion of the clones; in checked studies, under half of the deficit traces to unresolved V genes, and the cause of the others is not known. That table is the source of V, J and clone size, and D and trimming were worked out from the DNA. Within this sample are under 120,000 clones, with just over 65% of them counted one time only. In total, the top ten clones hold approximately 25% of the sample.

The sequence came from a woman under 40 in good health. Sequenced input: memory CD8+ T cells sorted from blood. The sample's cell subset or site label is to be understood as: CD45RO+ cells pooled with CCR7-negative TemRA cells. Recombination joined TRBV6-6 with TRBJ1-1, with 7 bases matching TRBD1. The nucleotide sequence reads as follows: TGTGCCAGCAGATCGGGACAGCGGATGAACACTGAAGCTTTCTTT. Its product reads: CASRSGQRMNTEAFF.